The sequence of this TCR beta chain was determined in a study of shared clonotypes between healthy human individuals. Overall study findings and caveats: When naive CD4 clonotypes were compared across several donors, 4% to 5.5% were shared.

Every subset had its genomic DNA shared out evenly among several immunoSEQ plates. Replicate PCRs run on sorted subsets employed approximately 0.2 ug DNA, 30,000 to 35,000 T cell genomes. Per the original methods: As immunoSEQ supplied junction-only sequences (without quality scores), filtering differed. Using immunoSEQ multiplex PCR, the repertoire was profiled, and TCRdb retains in-frame clones only, with some absent. V, J and clone size derive from that table, while D and trimming were established from the DNA sequence. The sample lists millions of clones, around 94% occurring once. CDR3 size: 13 residues. Germline CDR1 is SGHDN and CDR2 is FVKESK. V shed 4 bases, J shed 9 bases, and the junction held 5 bases outside the gene matches. Worth noting for this clone: As yet, its antigen is unknown.

The gene calls are TRBV14 and TRBJ2-1, with 8 bases fitting TRBD2. The receptor's source is a man aged 18 to 35 in good health. Specimen: naive CD4+ T cells sorted from blood. Subset in this sample: CD45RA+ positively selected. The CDR3: CASSRLTSGEQFF. The CDR3 coding sequence is TGTGCCAGCAGCCGATTAACTAGCGGTGAGCAGTTCTTC.